Following are 11 T cell receptor beta chains from one sample sequenced in a study of blood T cell repertoires in COVID-19. The table came from immunoSEQ multiplex PCR; TCRdb's copy has only in-frame clones and leaves some out. The sample includes about 140,000 clones, approximately 85% of them seen just once. Material for sequencing was peripheral blood. These receptors all come from a man aged 50 to 60 with acute or convalescent COVID-19.

V is TRBV5-5 and J is TRBJ2-5; TRBD2 agrees at 7 bases. The CDR3 totals 15 residues. Unmatched junction bases numbered 8, after V lost 2 bases and J lost 4 bases. Germline V gene lookup returns CDR1 SGHKS and CDR2 YYEKEE (reference sequence). Here the CDR3 DNA reads TGTGCCAGCAGCTTAGACGCGGGGAGGGTAGAGACCCAGTACTTC. It codes for CASSLDAGRVETQYF. Drawing the rest from reference TRBV5-5 and TRBJ2-5, the complete variable domain is DAGVTQSPTHLIKTRGQQVTLRCSPISGHKSVSWYQQVLGQGPQFIFQYYEKEERGRGNFPDRFSARQFPNYSSELNVNALLLGDSALYLCASSLDAGRVETQYFGPGTRLLVL.

The V gene is TRBV5-1, the J gene TRBJ2-7; 8 bases line up with TRBD1. V shed 5 bases, J shed 2 bases, and the junction held 3 bases outside the gene matches. The CDR3 totals 13 residues. Germline V gene sequence: CDR1 SGHRS, CDR2 YFSETQ. For the CDR3, the DNA is TGCGCCAGCAGACAGGGGGAGACCTACGAGCAGTACTTC. Translated, it gives CASRQGETYEQYF.

The chain recombines TRBV1 with TRBJ2-7; TRBD2 is the table's D call and was not checked against the DNA. TRBV1 is listed as a pseudogene. This CDR3 has 14 residues. The DNA for the CDR3 is TGCACCAGCAGCCAAAGTAGCGGGATATATGAGCAGTACTTC. Its translation is CTSSQSSGIYEQYF.

On this clone: Other DNA variants within this sample encode the same CDR3. The chain recombines TRBV13 with TRBJ2-7, with D possibly matching TRBD1 (5 bases). The length of the CDR3 is 14 residues. V shed 0 bases and J shed 1 base, with 7 bases lying between them. Germline loops: CDR1 PRHDT, CDR2 FYEKMQ (reference sequence). CDR3 DNA sequence: TGTGCCAGCAGCTTAGGGACAGAGTCCTACGAGCAGTACTTC. It encodes CASSLGTESYEQYF.

The chain carries TRBV6-5 and TRBJ2-7; possibly TRBD1 for D (5 bases). V was pared by 2 bases and J by 2 bases, with 13 bases between. CDR3 size: 15 residues. Per the germline V gene, CDR1 is MNHEY and CDR2 is SVGAGI. CDR3 loop: CASSYDPQGAYEQYF. CDR3 DNA sequence: TGTGCCAGCAGTTACGACCCCCAAGGGGCCTACGAGCAGTACTTC.

This sequence joins TRBV11-3 and TRBJ1-1, with a possible D match to TRBD1 (6 bases). Trimming took off 4 bases at V and 0 bases at J, with 12 bases between the two ends. Per germline, CDR1 SGHNT and CDR2 YENEEA. The length of the CDR3 is 15 residues. The CDR3 nucleotides are TGTGCCAGCAGCTACCTACAGGGCTTGAACACTGAAGCTTTCTTT. It encodes CASSYLQGLNTEAFF.

V and J are TRBV5-1 and TRBJ1-1; D is uncertain. Trimming removed 5 bases from V and 1 base from J, with 9 bases in between. This CDR3 comprises 13 residues. Germline lookup yields CDR1 SGHRS and CDR2 YFSETQ. The CDR3 DNA reads as TGCGCCAGCAGATCCACACCGAACACTGAAGCTTTCTTT. Protein: CASRSTPNTEAFF.

The chain is built from TRBV19 and TRBJ2-5; D might be TRBD1 (6 bases). Trimming took 4 bases from V and 1 from J, leaving 13 bases between them. This CDR3 contains 15 residues. Germline V gives CDR1 LNHDA, CDR2 SQIVND (reference sequence). The CDR3 spells CASSTGQTSQETQYF. The CDR3 DNA is TGTGCCAGTAGTACGGGACAAACCTCCCAAGAGACCCAGTACTTC.

V usage is TRBV6-4 and J usage is TRBJ2-5; 14 nucleotides match TRBD2. CDR1 and CDR2 (germline): MRHNA, SNTAGT. This CDR3 is 17 amino acids long. The junction had 10 bases not matched to a gene; V was cut back by 8 bases and J by 2 bases. The CDR3, as DNA: TGTGCCAGCGTCGGGACTAGCGGGGGTTCCTCACAAGAGACCCAGTACTTC. This translates into CASVGTSGGSSQETQYF.

CDR3 sequence reads: CASSQDSSGNQPQHF. CDR3 nucleotides: TGCGCCAGCAGCCAAGATTCATCAGGGAATCAGCCCCAGCATTTT. The rearrangement links TRBV4-1 to TRBJ1-5, with D possibly matching TRBD1 (5 bases). The CDR3 has 15 amino acids. V shed 0 bases and J shed 4 bases, with 10 bases lying between them. Looked up from germline, CDR1 is MGHRA and CDR2 is YSYEKL.

This clone was detected only once. The chain has TRBV25-1 and TRBJ2-7, with 8 bases matching TRBD1. Germline trimming cut 4 bases from V and 2 bases from J; bases unmatched to any gene: 4. The CDR3 is made up of 14 amino acids. The V gene's germline CDR1 is MGHDK and CDR2 SYGVNS. DNA for the CDR3: TGTGCCAGCAGTGGACAGGGGAGCACCTACGAGCAGTACTTC. Encoded protein: CASSGQGSTYEQYF.